This T cell receptor beta chain is from a study of T cell repertoires in cytomegalovirus infection. Trimming took 1 base from V and 4 from J, leaving 14 bases between them. CDR1 and CDR2 (germline): SGHVS, FQNEAQ. CDR3 length: 16 residues. A single record per CDR3 protein comes from TCRdb applying MiXCR to the reads. The sample has a few hundred thousand distinct CDR3 sequences; almost 30% are singletons. Findings and caveats of the study: HLA-C-restricted CMV-specific TCR beta clonotypes were dominant in the ex vivo response.

There are many counts of this clonotype. The target antigen is unknown. Sequenced material: cultured PBMCs, taken from culture after CMV antigen stimulation. The chain recombines TRBV7-8 with TRBJ1-5; weak D call: TRBD1 (6 bases). The TCR sequence derives from a human donor in good health (CMV status not recorded). Some clones in this sample may be carry-over from other donors' samples. In nucleotides, the CDR3 is TGTGCCAGCAGCTTAGATGGTGGGACATCGAATCAGCCCCAGCATTTT. It yields the protein CASSLDGGTSNQPQHF.